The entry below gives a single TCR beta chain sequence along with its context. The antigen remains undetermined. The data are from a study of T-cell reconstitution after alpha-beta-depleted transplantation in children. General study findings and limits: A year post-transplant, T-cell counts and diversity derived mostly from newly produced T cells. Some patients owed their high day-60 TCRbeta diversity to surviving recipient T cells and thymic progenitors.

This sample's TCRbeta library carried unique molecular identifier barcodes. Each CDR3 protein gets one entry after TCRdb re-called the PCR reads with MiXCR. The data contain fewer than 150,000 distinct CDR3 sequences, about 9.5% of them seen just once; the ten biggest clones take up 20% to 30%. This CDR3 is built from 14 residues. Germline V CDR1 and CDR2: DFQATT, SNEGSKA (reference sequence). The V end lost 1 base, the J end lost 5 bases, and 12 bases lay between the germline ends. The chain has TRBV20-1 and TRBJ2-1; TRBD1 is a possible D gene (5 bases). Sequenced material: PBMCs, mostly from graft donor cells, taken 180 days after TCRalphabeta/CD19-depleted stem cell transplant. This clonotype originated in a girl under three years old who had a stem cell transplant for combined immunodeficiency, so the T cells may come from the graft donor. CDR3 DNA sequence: TGCAGTGCTAGAGTGGCAGGGTGGGACAATGAGCAGTTCTTC. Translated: CSARVAGWDNEQFF.